What follows are 11 T cell receptor beta chains derived from one specimen sequenced in a study of long-term antiretroviral therapy in people with HIV. Running of the v3.0 immunoSEQ assay took place at survey level. TCRdb's copy holds only in-frame clones and misses some; the assay was immunoSEQ multiplex PCR. The sample has 30,000 to 40,000 clones, 70% to 80% seen once. The source material was unsorted PBMCs, sampled 1.9 years after starting antiretroviral therapy. The receptor source for this set is a man in his late teens or twenties with HIV.

V gene TRBV5-1 combines with J gene TRBJ2-2; 8 nucleotides align to TRBD2. Germline V CDR1 and CDR2: SGHRS, YFSETQ. The ends lost 0 bases at V and 4 bases at J; junction bases unmatched: 5. CDR3 length: 16 amino acids. The CDR3 coding sequence is TGCGCCAGCAGCTTGGGTAGCGGGGCTCGCACCGGGGAGCTGTTTTTT. Translation gives CASSLGSGARTGELFF.

The chain carries TRBV19 and TRBJ1-5; perhaps TRBD1 as D (5 bases). Germline V gene data show CDR1 as LNHDA and CDR2 as SQIVND (reference sequence). The ends were cut back, 8 bases at V and 5 bases at J, with 22 bases in the middle. This CDR3 has 16 amino acids. CDR3 amino acids: CASSRDQVGPYQPQHF. In nucleotides, the CDR3 is TGTGCCAGTTCCAGGGATCAGGTCGGGCCTTATCAGCCCCAGCATTTT.

The chain links TRBV7-9 to TRBJ1-2; 8 bases line up with TRBD1. V dropped 0 bases and J dropped 11; count of bases not matched to a gene: 5. This CDR3 comprises 13 residues. The germline V gene encodes CDR1 SEHNR and CDR2 FQNEAQ (reference sequence). The CDR3 spells CASSLAGQEHYTF. The DNA of the CDR3 is TGTGCCAGCAGCTTAGCGGGACAGGAACATTACACCTTC.

This clone was found a few times. The rearrangement links TRBV5-1 to TRBJ2-1, with 8 bases matching TRBD1. The germline gives CDR1 SGHRS, CDR2 YFSETQ. J was trimmed by 5 bases and V by 2 bases; bases with no gene match: 15. The length of the CDR3 is 18 residues. The CDR3 nucleotides read TGCGCCAGCAGCTTATTACCAACGCAGGGGACAGGACACAATGAGCAGTTCTTC. Its translation is CASSLLPTQGTGHNEQFF.

This chain joins TRBV6-6 and TRBJ2-7; D call uncertain. V lost 2 bases and J lost 2, with 4 bases in between. The germline CDR1 and CDR2 sequences are MNHNY and SVGAGI (reference sequence). CDR3 length: 12 residues. CDR3 in amino acids: CASSYPAYEQYF. The CDR3 DNA is TGTGCCAGCAGTTACCCAGCCTACGAGCAGTACTTC.

This clone has only a few counts. The chain couples TRBV5-1 to TRBJ2-7; 8 bases fit TRBD1. This CDR3 is 14 amino acids long. Germline CDR1 and CDR2: SGHRS and YFSETQ. V lost 5 bases and J lost 0; bases outside the gene matches: 4. The CDR3 sequence is CASRGQGYSYEQYF. The DNA for the CDR3 is TGCGCCAGCAGAGGACAGGGCTACTCCTACGAGCAGTACTTC.

The chain carries TRBV9 and TRBJ1-2; no clear D. The germline V gene encodes CDR1 SGDLS and CDR2 YYNGEE. The CDR3 spans 15 residues. The V end lost 2 bases, the J end lost 5 bases, and 16 bases lay between the germline ends. The CDR3 spells CASSVLPQEPYGYTF. In DNA, the CDR3 is TGTGCCAGCAGCGTGCTCCCCCAGGAACCATATGGCTACACCTTC.

V is TRBV11-2 and J is TRBJ1-6; TRBD1 agrees at 8 bases. This CDR3 is 15 amino acids long. V was pared by 0 bases and J by 10 bases, with 5 bases of the junction left unmatched. CDR1 is SGHAT and CDR2 is FQNNGV in the germline V gene. For the CDR3, the DNA is TGTGCCAGCAGCTTAGACCCGGACAGGGTCTCACCCCTCCACTTT. Its translation: CASSLDPDRVSPLHF.

The chain recombines TRBV2 with TRBJ2-3, with TRBD2 matching over 7 bases. Germline V lookup: CDR1 SNHLY, CDR2 FYNNEI. This CDR3 comprises 16 residues. The trim removed 5 bases at V and 0 bases at J, leaving 8 bases unmatched. Written as DNA, the CDR3 is TGTGCCAGCAGTACCTGGCTAGCGGAAAGCACAGATACGCAGTATTTT. The encoded protein is CASSTWLAESTDTQYF.

This clone was observed a few times. The gene calls are TRBV19 and TRBJ1-2; D is unresolved. Germline-derived CDR1 and CDR2 are LNHDA and SQIVND (reference sequence). Trimming removed 4 bases from V and 4 bases from J, with 10 bases in between. CDR3 length: 13 residues. The CDR3 spells CASSTLDAYGYTF. CDR3 DNA sequence: TGTGCCAGTAGTACCCTGGATGCCTATGGCTACACCTTC.

In DNA form, the CDR3 reads TGTGCCAGCAGCACCCCCACTGGGGCCAACGTCCTGACTTTC. Translation: CASSTPTGANVLTF. The chain joins TRBV13 to TRBJ2-6; D unclear. V was pared by 5 bases and J by 2 bases, with 7 bases between. This CDR3 has 14 amino acids. CDR1 PRHDT and CDR2 FYEKMQ come from the germline V gene (reference sequence).